This T cell receptor beta chain was sequenced for a study of blood T cell repertoires in COVID-19. Method: immunoSEQ multiplex PCR; TCRdb's copy keeps in-frame clones and lacks some. The sample yields about 90,000 clones, 75% to 90% seen once. As regards this clone: This sample includes further DNA sequences coding for the same CDR3.

The sequenced sample consisted of peripheral blood. The TCR sequence derives from an elderly man with active or convalescent COVID-19.

The CDR3 protein is CASSLVPGQGTYGYTF. As DNA, the CDR3 is TGTGCCAGCAGCTTGGTTCCGGGACAGGGGACCTATGGCTACACCTTC. The gene calls are TRBV5-5 and TRBJ1-2; the match to TRBD1 covers 10 bases. Per germline, CDR1 SGHKS and CDR2 YYEKEE (reference sequence). V shed 0 bases and J 4 bases; nucleotides not matched to a gene: 6. CDR3 size: 16 residues.